This is a list of T cell receptor beta chains from one sample in a study of spatial heterogeneity in lung cancer. From the 5' RACE reads, TCRdb called clonotypes with MiXCR, one entry per CDR3 protein. The sample has 40,000 to 55,000 distinct CDR3 sequences, about 13% seen once; the top ten hold 55% to 60%. The material was PBMCs, obtained at surgery. Every receptor here comes from a male donor with early-stage non-small cell lung cancer. Both conserved end residues are part of each CDR3. A D gene is named only where the DNA matches it firmly. For some rows the clone size is stated as once, few or many, or as a class when expanded; others skip it.

size,V,J,D,CDR3,DNA
NA,TRBV11-2,TRBJ2-3,TRBD2,CASSFSGGALPTDTQYF,TGTGCCAGCAGCTTTAGCGGGGGGGCCCTCCCCACAGATACGCAGTATTTT
few,TRBV6-6,TRBJ1-5,NA,CASSYPNPGNQPQHF,TGTGCCAGCAGTTACCCGAACCCAGGGAATCAGCCCCAGCATTTT
few,TRBV20-1,TRBJ2-7,NA,CSAGGGPYEQYF,TGCAGTGCTGGGGGTGGACCTTACGAGCAGTACTTC
NA,TRBV5-1,TRBJ2-5,TRBD2,CASSLTSGGQETQYF,TGCGCCAGCAGCTTGACTAGCGGGGGACAAGAGACCCAGTACTTC
few,TRBV20-1,TRBJ2-1,NA,CSASHPGTTYNEQFF,TGCAGTGCTAGCCACCCCGGGACAACCTACAATGAGCAGTTCTTC
NA,TRBV29-1,TRBJ2-2,TRBD1,CSVRFRDRATNTGELFF,TGCAGCGTTCGGTTCCGGGACAGGGCTACGAACACCGGGGAGCTGTTTTTT
many,TRBV5-1,TRBJ1-1,NA,CASSLQEGTEAFF,TGCGCCAGCAGCTTGCAGGAGGGCACTGAAGCTTTCTTT
many,TRBV7-2,TRBJ2-3,TRBD2,CASSAGTSGRATQYF,TGTGCCAGCAGCGCCGGGACTAGCGGGAGGGCCACGCAGTATTTT
NA,TRBV20-1,TRBJ2-7,NA,CSARATGLYEQYF,TGCAGTGCTAGAGCTACAGGGCTCTACGAGCAGTACTTC
many,TRBV12-3/TRBV12-4,TRBJ1-5,NA,CASSLGVGNQPQHF,TGTGCCAGCAGTTTAGGAGTGGGCAATCAGCCCCAGCATTTT
few,TRBV7-8,TRBJ2-3,NA,CASSTGTYPYTQYF,TGTGCCAGCAGCACCGGGACTTACCCATATACGCAGTATTTT
many,TRBV2,TRBJ2-5,NA,CASGGETQYF,TGTGCCAGCGGAGGAGAGACCCAGTACTTC
NA,TRBV7-9,TRBJ1-1,NA,CASSLAEGMGQAFF,TGTGCCAGCAGCTTAGCGGAAGGGATGGGCCAAGCTTTCTTT
many,TRBV29-1,TRBJ1-1,NA,CSVGMTFNTEAFF,TGCAGCGTCGGTATGACATTTAACACTGAAGCTTTCTTT
many,TRBV19,TRBJ1-1,NA,CASSRKAGQSVGEAFF,TGTGCCAGTAGTAGGAAAGCCGGACAGAGCGTTGGTGAAGCTTTCTTT
NA,TRBV6-2/TRBV6-3,TRBJ2-5,NA,CASSYPQGRETQYF,TGTGCCAGCAGTTACCCGCAGGGGAGAGAGACCCAGTACTTC
NA,TRBV11-3,TRBJ2-1,NA,CASSLDTSSYNEQFF,TGTGCCAGCAGCTTAGACACGAGCTCCTACAATGAGCAGTTCTTC
many,TRBV21-1,TRBJ1-5,NA,CARPPTLTEPGPLNQPQHF,TGTGCCAGGCCCCCGACCTTGACGGAGCCGGGCCCCCTCAATCAGCCCCAGCATTTT
few,TRBV2,TRBJ2-3,TRBD2,CASGASGNHYTQYF,TGTGCCAGCGGGGCTAGCGGGAACCACTATACGCAGTATTTT
NA,TRBV6-5,TRBJ2-4,TRBD2,CASSLLRAGSKNIQYF,TGTGCCAGCAGTCTACTCCGAGCGGGGTCCAAAAACATTCAGTACTTC
few,TRBV7-2,TRBJ2-1,TRBD1,CASSLLYRGRKYNEQFF,TGTGCCAGCAGCTTACTCTACAGGGGGCGGAAATACAATGAGCAGTTCTTC
few,TRBV10-2,TRBJ2-7,NA,CASSESGYEQYF,TGCGCCAGCAGTGAGTCCGGATACGAGCAGTACTTC
many,TRBV12-5,TRBJ2-6,NA,CASAGSGANVLTF,TGTGCTAGTGCCGGCTCTGGGGCCAACGTCCTGACTTTC
NA,TRBV7-2,TRBJ1-6,NA,CASSSRADSPLHF,TGTGCCAGCAGCTCCAGGGCGGATTCACCCCTCCACTTT
few,TRBV6-5,TRBJ1-5,TRBD1,CASRRGQGVNQPQHF,TGTGCCAGCAGAAGGGGACAGGGAGTCAATCAGCCCCAGCATTTT
many,TRBV5-1,TRBJ1-1,NA,CASSPGPGNTEAFF,TGCGCCAGCAGCCCTGGACCGGGAAACACTGAAGCTTTCTTT
NA,TRBV10-1,TRBJ2-2,TRBD1,CASSRDRGWSGELFF,TGCGCCAGCAGTCGGGACAGGGGATGGTCCGGGGAGCTGTTTTTT